These 19 T cell receptor beta chains were all obtained from the same sample, sequenced in a study of type 1 regulatory T cells. TCRdb itself ran the reads through MiXCR, one entry per CDR3 protein. The sample consists of 70,000 or so distinct CDR3 sequences, 20% of them appearing once. Regarding the study as a whole: Type 1 regulatory T cells had a more restricted TCR repertoire than non-type 1 regulatory T cells.

No antigens are known for them. The sequenced material came from cultured type 1 regulatory T (Tr1) cells, either the whole culture or a sorted fraction (not recorded which). The source of these receptors is a human donor in good health.

This clonotype was seen a few times. This chain joins TRBV12-3 or TRBV12-4 and TRBJ2-5; D gene unclear. The CDR3 has 15 amino acids. With 4 bases removed from V and 0 bases from J, the gap between germline ends came to 12 bases. CDR3 sequence (DNA): TGTGCCAGCAGTTCCGACCGACCGTACCAAGAGACCCAGTACTTC. It is translated as CASSSDRPYQETQYF.

CDR3 nucleotide sequence: TGTGCCATCAGGTCGGACGGGGATCGACATGGCTACACCTTC. Translated, it gives CAIRSDGDRHGYTF. The chain joins TRBV10-3 to TRBJ1-2; D remains unclear. Trimming removed 6 bases from V and 6 bases from J, with 17 bases in between. CDR1 ENHRY and CDR2 SYGVKD come from the germline V gene. The CDR3 is 14 residues long.

The chain combines TRBV20-1 with TRBJ2-5; 7 bases map to TRBD2. Trimming took 5 bases from V and 6 from J; bases not matched to a gene: 9. The CDR3 runs 13 residues. Germline assignment: CDR1 DFQATT and CDR2 SNEGSKA (reference sequence). The CDR3 sequence is CSAPEGSGQTQYF. In nucleotides, the CDR3 is TGCAGTGCTCCCGAGGGTAGCGGGCAGACCCAGTACTTC.

J is TRBJ2-3 and V is TRBV20-1, with 13 positions matching TRBD2. Trimming took 6 bases from V and 1 from J; bases not matched to a gene: 7. CDR3 length equals 16 residues. Germline V CDR1 and CDR2: DFQATT, SNEGSKA (reference sequence). The CDR3 bases are TGCAGTGCCCGGACTAGCGGGAGACGGGGCACAGATACGCAGTATTTT. Protein sequence: CSARTSGRRGTDTQYF.

This clonotype was detected only a few times. This chain uses TRBV6-2 or TRBV6-3 with TRBJ2-1, with 12 bases lining up with TRBD2. CDR3 length: 16 residues. Per the germline V gene, CDR1 is MNHEY and CDR2 is SVGEGT. V shed 0 bases and J 8 bases; nucleotides not matched to a gene: 5. DNA for the CDR3: TGTGCCAGCAGTTACTCGAAACTAGCGGGAGGCTATGAGCAGTTCTTC. It is translated as CASSYSKLAGGYEQFF.

This clonotype has a handful of counts. This sequence joins TRBV9 and TRBJ2-1; no definite D call. Trimming removed 0 bases from V and 7 bases from J, with 2 bases in between. The CDR3 loop spans 11 amino acids. From germline, CDR1 is SGDLS and CDR2 YYNGEE. CDR3 protein: CASSVENEQFF. The CDR3 nucleotides read TGTGCCAGCAGCGTAGAGAATGAGCAGTTCTTC.

In this sample, this clonotype turned up many times. The rearrangement links TRBV6-1 to TRBJ1-1, with D possibly TRBD1 on 5 matching bases. Germline CDR1 MNHNS, CDR2 SASEGT. The CDR3 spans 13 residues. The V and J ends lost 5 bases and 0 bases respectively, with 7 bases between them. CDR3 sequence: CASSLTVNTEAFF. As DNA, the CDR3 is TGTGCCAGCAGTTTGACAGTGAACACTGAAGCTTTCTTT.

This clonotype has just a few counts. The chain has TRBV5-1 and TRBJ2-3, with D uncertain. The CDR3 loop spans 14 amino acids. CDR1 is SGHRS and CDR2 is YFSETQ in the germline V gene. V lost 4 bases and J lost 4, with 13 bases in between. The chain's CDR3 is CASSPDGLADTQYF. CDR3 sequence (DNA): TGCGCCAGCAGCCCGGACGGCTTGGCAGATACGCAGTATTTT. Filled out from reference TRBV5-1 and TRBJ2-3, the complete variable domain reads KAGVTQTPRYLIKTRGQQVTLSCSPISGHRSVSWYQQTPGQGLQFLFEYFSETQRNKGNFPGRFSGRQFSNSRSEMNVSTLELGDSALYLCASSPDGLADTQYFGPGTRLTVL.

This clonotype has a handful of counts. This chain joins TRBV7-6 and TRBJ1-3; 7 bases are shared with TRBD1. The ends lost 5 bases at V and 0 bases at J; junction bases unmatched: 7. The CDR3 is 16 amino acids. Per germline, CDR1 SGHVS and CDR2 FNYEAQ. The CDR3 reads CASSQGGWVSGNTIYF. CDR3 coding DNA: TGTGCCAGCAGCCAAGGGGGCTGGGTCTCTGGAAACACCATATATTTT.

Written as DNA, the CDR3 is TGTGCCAGCAGTTGGGTCTCCTTAGACAATGAGCAGTTCTTC. Encoded protein: CASSWVSLDNEQFF. The chain has TRBV12-3 or TRBV12-4 and TRBJ2-1, with D uncertain. The V gene lost 4 bases and the J gene lost 5 bases, with 12 bases spanning the gap. The CDR3 is 14 residues long.

V usage is TRBV6-1 and J usage is TRBJ2-4, with 8 bases aligning to TRBD2. CDR1 MNHNS and CDR2 SASEGT come from the germline V gene. The ends lost 4 bases at V and 6 bases at J; junction bases unmatched: 5. The CDR3 sequence is 14 residues long. The CDR3: CASSGPGGGNIQYF. CDR3 coding DNA: TGTGCCAGCAGTGGACCGGGAGGGGGAAACATTCAGTACTTC.

This clonotype was found a few times. This sequence joins TRBV4-3 and TRBJ2-2; the D gene is possibly TRBD2 (6 bases). The germline V gene has CDR1 LGHNA and CDR2 YSLEER. This CDR3 has 15 amino acids. V gave up 0 bases and J gave up 4 bases, with 9 bases separating them. Written as DNA, the CDR3 is TGCGCCAGCAGCCAAGACGGGAGTCTCACCGGGGAGCTGTTTTTT. Its translation is CASSQDGSLTGELFF.

This clonotype was picked up a small number of times. The rearrangement uses TRBV3-1 and TRBJ2-3; tentative D call: TRBD2 (5 bases). The V and J ends lost 4 bases and 1 base respectively, with 9 bases between them. From germline, CDR1 is LGHDT and CDR2 YNNKEL (reference sequence). The CDR3 runs 14 residues. CDR3 amino acids: CASSLFGGTDTQYF. For the CDR3, the DNA is TGTGCCAGCAGCCTATTCGGGGGCACAGATACGCAGTATTTT.

This clonotype was detected many times. This chain links TRBV5-1 with TRBJ2-7, with D possibly TRBD1 on 7 matching bases. V was clipped by 0 bases and J by 3 bases, with 13 bases between them. The germline CDR1 and CDR2 sequences are SGHRS and YFSETQ. The CDR3 extends over 15 amino acids. CDR3 residues: CASSLGAGGNYEQYF. DNA of the CDR3: TGCGCCAGCAGCTTGGGGGCAGGGGGGAACTACGAGCAGTACTTC.

V is TRBV20-1 and J is TRBJ1-3, with 7 bases lining up with TRBD1. Looked up from germline, CDR1 is DFQATT and CDR2 is SNEGSKA (reference sequence). The CDR3 length is 15 residues. V lost 6 bases, J lost 1 base, and 9 bases stayed unmatched. The CDR3 coding sequence is TGCAGTGCAGGCTCAGGGGGGAGATCTGGAAACACCATATATTTT. Translating it yields CSAGSGGRSGNTIYF.

J is TRBJ1-6 and V is TRBV18; a weak D match, TRBD1 (6 bases). Per the germline V gene, CDR1 is KGHSH and CDR2 is LQKENI. The CDR3 covers 15 residues. Trimming cost V 5 bases and J 5 bases, with 13 bases left between them. The CDR3 DNA sequence: TGTGCCAGCTCAAGACAGGACGGACATAATTCACCCCTCCACTTT. Protein sequence: CASSRQDGHNSPLHF.

This clonotype was recorded a few times. V gene TRBV27 combines with J gene TRBJ1-6; D unclear. The length of the CDR3 is 13 residues. V lost 6 bases, J lost 8 bases, and 11 bases lay in between. Germline V gives CDR1 MNHEY, CDR2 SMNVEV (reference sequence). CDR3 DNA: TGTGCCAGCAGAAGACACGGGTATTCACCCCTCCACTTT. This sequence encodes CASRRHGYSPLHF.

J is TRBJ2-3 and V is TRBV20-1; 11 nucleotides line up with TRBD2. The CDR3 is 15 amino acids. CDR1 and CDR2 from the germline V gene are DFQATT and SNEGSKA (reference sequence). J lost 3 bases, V lost 6 bases, and 8 bases had no gene match. Here the CDR3 reads CSAAPTSGKTDTQYF. For the CDR3, the DNA is TGCAGTGCCGCCCCGACTAGCGGGAAGACAGATACGCAGTATTTT.

The chain carries TRBV12-3 or TRBV12-4 and TRBJ2-5, with no clear D. The length of the CDR3 is 14 residues. V was trimmed by 4 bases and J by 2 bases, leaving 11 bases between them. CDR3: CASSSVVWQETQYF. CDR3 DNA sequence: TGTGCCAGCAGTTCAGTCGTCTGGCAAGAGACCCAGTACTTC.